A selection of T cell receptor beta chains follows, all from one sample in a study of T-cell memory formation after mild COVID-19. TCRdb independently ran MiXCR on the 5' RACE reads; one entry per CDR3 protein. Of roughly 120,000 distinct CDR3 sequences in the sample, about a sixth were seen once. Material for sequencing was PBMCs or a T cell subset sorted from them (not recorded which). Receptor source: an adult woman who had mild COVID-19 (a few samples of this study predate the infection). Cell type and time point are not known. CDR3s include the opening cysteine and the closing phenylalanine or tryptophan. The order of the fields is clone size, V gene, CDR3 protein. Clone size is shown for a subset of rows, as once, few, many or a class of expanded clone.

>.|TRBV7-2
CASSLSGTTVKNIQYF
>few|TRBV29-1
CSVRPGTGSGTGELFF
>medium-sized|TRBV25-1
CASSESSRRPSSYNEQFF
>few|TRBV27
CASSLGQGDQPQHF
>.|TRBV7-6
CASSHDPGDSNQPQHF
>few|TRBV20-1
CSATGLAGPDQETQYF
>.|TRBV14
CASSQEIRDRGPRETQYF
>.|TRBV29-1
CSVEDRAYEQYF
>.|TRBV6-5
CASSPRTSGSISIRNEQYF
>many|TRBV5-1
CASSLDLGYYEQYF
>few|TRBV30
CAWSVLTGVTETQYF
>.|TRBV29-1
CSVETRGYEQYF
>.|TRBV24-1
CATSDRYEQYF
>many|TRBV6-5
CASSSGNTGELFF
>.|TRBV6-2/TRBV6-3
CASSLRQLNTEAFF
>.|TRBV5-4
CASSLVGGAGTEAFF
>few|TRBV2
CASSDWSGGAVDTQYF
>.|TRBV20-1
CSARDWQGANTEAFF
>.|TRBV3-1
CASSQAPGGLSNEQFF
>.|TRBV4-2
CASSPRRGGAKETQYF
>.|TRBV12-3/TRBV12-4
CASSFLGSHYGYTF
>few|TRBV7-3
CASSLGGDSSYNEQFF
>.|TRBV27
CASGSGVHEQYF
>.|TRBV3-1
CASSQDGSRVDTQYF
>.|TRBV4-1
CASSHLARGPYNEQFF
>few|TRBV27
CASSFGLLTEAFF
>many|TRBV25-1
CASTPVVGEDGELFF
>.|TRBV20-1
CSARRSGGFYNEQFF
>.|TRBV12-3/TRBV12-4
CASSLATGTDTQYF